This T cell receptor beta chain originates from a study of blood T cell repertoires in COVID-19. Turning to the study itself: PBMCs, B-cell-depleted T cells, or T cells provided the cDNA or gDNA that made up the material.

How the authors handled the data: For nucleated cells, counts were estimated from reference gene primer amplification. Sequenced by immunoSEQ multiplex PCR; TCRdb stores in-frame clones only, minus some. The V and J calls and clone size were taken over from that table, and D and trimming were inferred from the DNA. Here the sample spans around 310,000 clones, roughly 91% being singletons. Enrollees, about 18 to 89 years old, lived in about two dozen US areas. Donors were grouped by their self-reported clinical history. This clone was counted between two and nine times. Per the germline V gene, CDR1 is SGHRS and CDR2 is YFSETQ. Trimming removed 4 bases from V and 4 bases from J, with 14 bases in between. The CDR3 totals 15 residues.

Sequenced input: PBMCs or T cells enriched from blood (not recorded which). The origin of this receptor is a woman aged 25-40 years who had recovered from COVID-19. The chain employs TRBV5-1 and TRBJ2-2; a possible D gene is TRBD1 (7 bases). The CDR3 is CASSLEGQTTGELFF. CDR3 sequence (DNA): TGCGCCAGCAGCCTGGAGGGACAGACCACCGGGGAGCTGTTTTTT.